This section outlines one T cell receptor (beta chain) sequence together with its context. Its antigen is not known. The entry originates in a study of T cells after yellow fever vaccination. Study overall: Preparation of the low-cell-number fractions used SMART-Seq v4 Ultra Low Input.

The 5'RACE template-switching step produced TCR cDNA and added a universal primer site and UMIs. TCRdb re-analysed the 5' RACE reads in MiXCR, keeping a single row per CDR3 protein. This sample yields roughly 500,000 distinct CDR3 sequences, of which roughly a fifth are seen a single time; more than 13% belongs to the top ten. V was trimmed by 6 bases and J by 2 bases, leaving 14 bases between them. The CDR3 runs 15 residues. Germline V gene lookup returns CDR1 MNHEY and CDR2 SVGEGT. Whole-study results and caveats: Post-booster reappearance was seen for most primary-vaccination clones (just under 97% CD4, about 90% CD8). A secondary response was less intense yet reached its peak sooner, at day 5 versus 15.

The receptor was derived from a young man who received the YFV17D yellow fever vaccine. The input for sequencing was PBMCs, taken 15 days after the yellow fever booster vaccination. The V call is TRBV6-2 or TRBV6-3, the J call TRBJ2-1; D gene unclear. The CDR3 loop is CASSPEWSAYNEQFF. The CDR3 nucleotides read TGTGCCAGCAGCCCCGAGTGGTCAGCCTACAATGAGCAGTTCTTC.